The rows below give T cell receptor beta chains drawn from one sample of a study of cytomegalovirus exposure and HLA in healthy donors. This table comes from immunoSEQ multiplex PCR, and its TCRdb copy is limited to in-frame clones, with some not included. The sample carries approximately 280,000 clones, roughly 90% recorded once. The specimen sequenced was PBMCs. The receptors were sampled from a woman between 18 and 29 years old in good health and CMV-seronegative. Both conserved end residues are part of each CDR3. Each record gives: clone size, D gene, CDR3 length, J gene, V gene, CDR3 protein, CDR3 DNA. The D gene is left open where the match is weak. Where a row states a size, it is once, few, many or the class of an expanded clone; other rows omit it.

clone size: many; D gene: NA; CDR3 length: 14; J gene: TRBJ1-6; V gene: TRBV9; CDR3 protein: CASSEDGANSPLHF; CDR3 DNA: TGTGCCAGCAGCGAGGATGGGGCTAATTCACCCCTCCACTTT
clone size: few; D gene: TRBD1; CDR3 length: 15; J gene: TRBJ1-2; V gene: TRBV11-2; CDR3 protein: CASSLRQGAYYGYTF; CDR3 DNA: TGTGCCAGCAGCTTACGGCAGGGGGCCTACTATGGCTACACCTTC
clone size: NA; D gene: NA; CDR3 length: 16; J gene: TRBJ2-5; V gene: TRBV5-1; CDR3 protein: CASSKRLRGAGETQYF; CDR3 DNA: TGCGCCAGCTCCAAGCGCCTACGGGGGGCAGGGGAGACCCAGTACTTC
clone size: NA; D gene: TRBD2; CDR3 length: 17; J gene: TRBJ2-5; V gene: TRBV11-2; CDR3 protein: CASSPLAGGAFSETQYF; CDR3 DNA: TGTGCCAGCAGCCCCCTAGCGGGAGGGGCATTTAGTGAGACCCAGTACTTC
clone size: NA; D gene: NA; CDR3 length: 12; J gene: TRBJ2-1; V gene: TRBV4-3; CDR3 protein: CASSQDVGEQFF; CDR3 DNA: TGCGCCAGCAGCCAAGATGTGGGCGAGCAGTTCTTC
clone size: NA; D gene: NA; CDR3 length: 14; J gene: TRBJ1-1; V gene: TRBV27; CDR3 protein: CASSFNREGTEAFF; CDR3 DNA: TGTGCCAGCAGTTTTAACAGGGAGGGAACTGAAGCTTTCTTT
clone size: NA; D gene: TRBD1; CDR3 length: 19; J gene: TRBJ2-3; V gene: TRBV28; CDR3 protein: CASSLPAGTGGVQGWTQYF; CDR3 DNA: TGTGCCAGCAGCCTACCCGCAGGGACAGGGGGCGTTCAGGGATGGACGCAGTATTTT
clone size: NA; D gene: NA; CDR3 length: 12; J gene: TRBJ2-7; V gene: TRBV29-1; CDR3 protein: CSVGTTAYEQYF; CDR3 DNA: TGCAGCGTTGGGACAACTGCCTACGAGCAGTACTTC
clone size: NA; D gene: NA; CDR3 length: 12; J gene: TRBJ1-1; V gene: TRBV30; CDR3 protein: CAWRQKPGGAFF; CDR3 DNA: TGTGCCTGGAGGCAAAAACCCGGGGGGGCTTTCTTT
clone size: NA; D gene: TRBD2; CDR3 length: 18; J gene: TRBJ2-7; V gene: TRBV11-1; CDR3 protein: CASSFTDSSGRLYYEQYF; CDR3 DNA: TGTGCCAGCAGCTTTACCGATTCTAGCGGGAGGCTCTACTACGAGCAGTACTTC
clone size: NA; D gene: NA; CDR3 length: 14; J gene: TRBJ1-5; V gene: TRBV18; CDR3 protein: CASSPGQGNQPQHF; CDR3 DNA: TGTGCCAGCTCACCGGGGCAGGGGAATCAGCCCCAGCATTTT
clone size: NA; D gene: NA; CDR3 length: 11; J gene: TRBJ2-7; V gene: TRBV5-1; CDR3 protein: CASSPDREQYF; CDR3 DNA: TGCGCCAGCAGCCCCGACAGGGAGCAGTACTTC
clone size: NA; D gene: NA; CDR3 length: 17; J gene: TRBJ2-7; V gene: TRBV5-1; CDR3 protein: CASSLVGRGRKDYEQYF; CDR3 DNA: TGCGCCAGCAGCTTGGTGGGTAGGGGGAGAAAGGACTACGAGCAGTACTTC
clone size: once; D gene: NA; CDR3 length: 16; J gene: TRBJ1-1; V gene: TRBV2; CDR3 protein: CASSASWGDLNTEAFF; CDR3 DNA: TGTGCCAGCAGCGCCTCTTGGGGAGACTTGAACACTGAAGCTTTCTTT
clone size: NA; D gene: NA; CDR3 length: 14; J gene: TRBJ2-7; V gene: TRBV13; CDR3 protein: CASSLGRVTHEQYF; CDR3 DNA: TGTGCCAGCAGCTTAGGCCGGGTGACGCACGAGCAGTACTTC
clone size: NA; D gene: TRBD2; CDR3 length: 16; J gene: TRBJ2-7; V gene: TRBV13; CDR3 protein: CASSSLTSGRAGEQYF; CDR3 DNA: TGTGCCAGCAGCTCTCTAACTAGCGGGAGGGCCGGCGAGCAGTACTTC
clone size: NA; D gene: NA; CDR3 length: 16; J gene: TRBJ2-2; V gene: TRBV12-2; CDR3 protein: CASRLADGGGPGELFF; CDR3 DNA: TGTGCAAGTCGCTTAGCGGATGGGGGAGGGCCCGGGGAGCTGTTTTTT
clone size: NA; D gene: TRBD1; CDR3 length: 17; J gene: TRBJ2-1; V gene: TRBV4-1; CDR3 protein: CASSHLWGQGSYNEQFF; CDR3 DNA: TGCGCCAGCAGCCATTTGTGGGGACAGGGATCCTACAATGAGCAGTTCTTC
clone size: NA; D gene: NA; CDR3 length: 16; J gene: TRBJ2-7; V gene: TRBV7-2; CDR3 protein: CASSFPPRTTQYEQYF; CDR3 DNA: TGTGCCAGCAGCTTTCCCCCCCGGACAACCCAATACGAGCAGTACTTC
clone size: NA; D gene: NA; CDR3 length: 16; J gene: TRBJ2-1; V gene: TRBV18; CDR3 protein: CASSQGPTRGGHEQFF; CDR3 DNA: TGTGCCAGCTCACAAGGCCCAACTAGGGGGGGCCATGAGCAGTTCTTC
clone size: NA; D gene: NA; CDR3 length: 17; J gene: TRBJ2-1; V gene: TRBV5-4; CDR3 protein: CASSLSAMSSSYNEQFF; CDR3 DNA: TGTGCCAGCAGCTTGAGCGCCATGTCCAGCTCCTACAATGAGCAGTTCTTC
clone size: NA; D gene: NA; CDR3 length: 15; J gene: TRBJ1-5; V gene: TRBV6-5; CDR3 protein: CASSYSGGDNQPQHF; CDR3 DNA: TGTGCCAGCAGTTACTCAGGGGGGGACAATCAGCCCCAGCATTTT
clone size: NA; D gene: TRBD2; CDR3 length: 14; J gene: TRBJ2-7; V gene: TRBV13; CDR3 protein: CASSLGRGVSEQYF; CDR3 DNA: TGTGCCAGCAGCTTAGGTCGGGGGGTGAGCGAGCAGTACTTC
clone size: once; D gene: TRBD2; CDR3 length: 19; J gene: TRBJ2-3; V gene: TRBV19; CDR3 protein: CASSIIPLAGGSGGDTQYF; CDR3 DNA: TGTGCCAGTAGTATAATCCCCCTAGCGGGAGGCTCGGGGGGAGATACGCAGTATTTT
clone size: once; D gene: NA; CDR3 length: 15; J gene: TRBJ2-2; V gene: TRBV28; CDR3 protein: CASRETGLNTGELFF; CDR3 DNA: TGTGCCAGCAGGGAGACAGGACTGAACACCGGGGAGCTGTTTTTT
clone size: NA; D gene: TRBD2; CDR3 length: 16; J gene: TRBJ2-7; V gene: TRBV15; CDR3 protein: CATSTSLAGLSDEQYF; CDR3 DNA: TGTGCCACCAGCACGTCTTTAGCGGGGCTTAGCGACGAGCAGTACTTC
clone size: NA; D gene: TRBD2; CDR3 length: 17; J gene: TRBJ2-7; V gene: TRBV7-8; CDR3 protein: CASSSPKGLAAYYEQYF; CDR3 DNA: TGTGCCAGCAGCTCCCCAAAGGGACTAGCGGCTTATTACGAGCAGTACTTC
clone size: NA; D gene: NA; CDR3 length: 12; J gene: TRBJ1-1; V gene: TRBV30; CDR3 protein: CAWVVGATEAFF; CDR3 DNA: TGTGCCTGGGTTGTTGGGGCCACTGAAGCTTTCTTT
clone size: NA; D gene: NA; CDR3 length: 15; J gene: TRBJ1-1; V gene: TRBV19; CDR3 protein: CASSILGLANTEAFF; CDR3 DNA: TGTGCCAGTAGTATCTTGGGGCTCGCGAACACTGAAGCTTTCTTT
clone size: NA; D gene: TRBD2; CDR3 length: 15; J gene: TRBJ2-1; V gene: TRBV19; CDR3 protein: CASSSLAGGYNEQFF; CDR3 DNA: TGTGCCAGTAGTTCACTAGCGGGAGGTTACAATGAGCAGTTCTTC
clone size: once; D gene: TRBD2; CDR3 length: 16; J gene: TRBJ2-7; V gene: TRBV5-4; CDR3 protein: CASSFSPSGSSYEQYF; CDR3 DNA: TGTGCCAGCAGCTTTAGTCCTAGCGGGAGCTCCTACGAGCAGTACTTC
clone size: NA; D gene: NA; CDR3 length: 14; J gene: TRBJ2-5; V gene: TRBV5-4; CDR3 protein: CASSLAGVGETQYF; CDR3 DNA: TGTGCCAGCAGCTTGGCCGGGGTCGGGGAGACCCAGTACTTC
clone size: NA; D gene: TRBD2; CDR3 length: 14; J gene: TRBJ2-1; V gene: TRBV7-2; CDR3 protein: CASSSGGGINEQFF; CDR3 DNA: TGTGCCAGCAGCTCCGGGGGGGGGATTAATGAGCAGTTCTTC
clone size: NA; D gene: NA; CDR3 length: 14; J gene: TRBJ1-1; V gene: TRBV7-8; CDR3 protein: CASSSTAASTEAFF; CDR3 DNA: TGTGCCAGCAGCTCCACGGCGGCATCCACTGAAGCTTTCTTT
clone size: NA; D gene: NA; CDR3 length: 16; J gene: TRBJ2-5; V gene: TRBV4-1; CDR3 protein: CASSAGVAGFQETQYF; CDR3 DNA: TGCGCCAGCAGCGCTGGCGTGGCGGGATTCCAAGAGACCCAGTACTTC
clone size: NA; D gene: NA; CDR3 length: 15; J gene: TRBJ2-2; V gene: TRBV6-6; CDR3 protein: CASSPSTKNTGELFF; CDR3 DNA: TGTGCCAGCAGTCCCTCAACAAAGAACACCGGGGAGCTGTTTTTT
clone size: NA; D gene: NA; CDR3 length: 14; J gene: TRBJ1-6; V gene: TRBV6-6; CDR3 protein: CASRLGQNNSPLHF; CDR3 DNA: TGTGCCAGCCGACTTGGACAGAATAATTCACCCCTCCACTTT
clone size: once; D gene: NA; CDR3 length: 16; J gene: TRBJ2-7; V gene: TRBV6-6; CDR3 protein: CASSYSTGTRPREQYF; CDR3 DNA: TGTGCCAGCAGTTACTCTACAGGGACACGTCCGCGCGAGCAGTACTTC
clone size: NA; D gene: NA; CDR3 length: 15; J gene: TRBJ2-4; V gene: TRBV13; CDR3 protein: CASGSRGVGKNIQYF; CDR3 DNA: TGTGCCAGCGGCAGCCGGGGAGTCGGCAAAAACATTCAGTACTTC
clone size: NA; D gene: TRBD2; CDR3 length: 15; J gene: TRBJ2-5; V gene: TRBV7-8; CDR3 protein: CASSLIGGSRETQYF; CDR3 DNA: TGTGCCAGCAGCCTCATCGGCGGGAGTCGAGAGACCCAGTACTTC
clone size: NA; D gene: NA; CDR3 length: 15; J gene: TRBJ2-7; V gene: TRBV27; CDR3 protein: CASSWRQAESYEQYF; CDR3 DNA: TGTGCCAGCAGTTGGCGACAGGCAGAGTCCTACGAGCAGTACTTC
clone size: NA; D gene: NA; CDR3 length: 15; J gene: TRBJ2-7; V gene: TRBV4-3; CDR3 protein: CASSQDRDSTYEQYF; CDR3 DNA: TGCGCCAGCAGCCAAGATCGGGACTCAACCTACGAGCAGTACTTC
clone size: few; D gene: NA; CDR3 length: 14; J gene: TRBJ1-2; V gene: TRBV11-2; CDR3 protein: CASSLRWSGYGYTF; CDR3 DNA: TGTGCCAGCAGCCTAAGGTGGTCGGGCTATGGCTACACCTTC
clone size: once; D gene: TRBD1; CDR3 length: 16; J gene: TRBJ1-3; V gene: TRBV4-1; CDR3 protein: CASSQGQGAGGNTIYF; CDR3 DNA: TGCGCCAGCAGCCAAGGACAGGGGGCGGGTGGAAACACCATATATTTT
clone size: NA; D gene: NA; CDR3 length: 14; J gene: TRBJ1-3; V gene: TRBV9; CDR3 protein: CASSVGSGGNTIYF; CDR3 DNA: TGTGCCAGCAGCGTAGGGTCCGGTGGAAACACCATATATTTT
clone size: NA; D gene: NA; CDR3 length: 17; J gene: TRBJ1-1; V gene: TRBV4-1; CDR3 protein: CASSQGRGGPGWTEAFF; CDR3 DNA: TGCGCCAGCAGCCAAGGGCGGGGGGGCCCTGGGTGGACTGAAGCTTTCTTT
clone size: NA; D gene: NA; CDR3 length: 10; J gene: TRBJ2-5; V gene: TRBV20-1; CDR3 protein: CSAAEETQYF; CDR3 DNA: TGCAGTGCCGCCGAGGAGACCCAGTACTTC
clone size: NA; D gene: NA; CDR3 length: 13; J gene: TRBJ1-1; V gene: TRBV18; CDR3 protein: CASSPSGNTEAFF; CDR3 DNA: TGTGCCAGCTCACCCTCGGGGAACACTGAAGCTTTCTTT
clone size: NA; D gene: TRBD1; CDR3 length: 15; J gene: TRBJ1-2; V gene: TRBV7-2; CDR3 protein: CASSLYRGPPYGYTF; CDR3 DNA: TGTGCCAGCAGCTTATACAGGGGGCCTCCCTATGGCTACACCTTC